Below are 5 T cell receptor beta chains sequenced from a single sample in a study of CD8+ T cells in alopecia areata. Reverse transcription of extracted RNA yielded cDNA, which provided the sequencing template. Sequencing used immunoSEQ multiplex PCR; TCRdb keeps in-frame clones, though not all of them. The repertoire has about 190,000 clones, roughly three fifths of them found once; the top ten carry roughly 0.71%. Treatment in this sample: oral pan-JAK inhibitor, 5-10 mg twice daily. Sequencing used CD4+ T cells sorted from blood, obtained at week 4, from a patient treated with tofacitinib. The receptors originated from a human donor with alopecia areata.

The V call is TRBV29-1, the J call TRBJ1-4; TRBD1 agrees at 10 bases. The CDR3 is 14 amino acids. Germline CDR1 SQVTM, CDR2 ANQGSEA. The J segment lost 6 bases and the V segment lost 4 bases, leaving 5 bases of the junction unmatched. As DNA, the CDR3 is TGCAGCGTTGGGCGGACAGGGGGTGATGAAAAACTGTTTTTT. It yields the protein CSVGRTGGDEKLFF.

This chain uses TRBV29-1 with TRBJ1-1, with D possibly TRBD1 on 5 matching bases. V lost 5 bases to trimming and J lost 2 bases, with 9 bases between them. This CDR3 spans 12 amino acids. Per germline, CDR1 SQVTM and CDR2 ANQGSEA. For the CDR3, the DNA is TGCAGCGTTCACCAGGGAAACACTGAAGCTTTCTTT. Its protein product is CSVHQGNTEAFF.

This clone was found a few times. In nucleotides, the CDR3 is TGTGCCAGCGCTCTTCGAGGATCGAACACTGAAGCTTTCTTT. Protein: CASALRGSNTEAFF. This sequence joins TRBV14 and TRBJ1-1, with unresolved D. The germline V gene has CDR1 SGHDN and CDR2 FVKESK. Trimming left V 8 bases short and J 1 base short, with 14 bases between. The CDR3 has 14 amino acids.

V and J are TRBV29-1 and TRBJ1-2; D perhaps matches TRBD1 (5 bases). The ends were cut back, 6 bases at V and 7 bases at J, with 18 bases in the middle. Per germline, CDR1 SQVTM and CDR2 ANQGSEA. The CDR3 is made up of 13 amino acids. The CDR3 is CSVPTGQLGGYTF. In DNA form, the CDR3 reads TGCAGCGTCCCGACGGGGCAGCTGGGTGGCTACACCTTC. The full variable domain, in which reference TRBV29-1 and TRBJ1-2 provide the parts outside the CDR3, is SAVISQKPSRDICQRGTSLTIQCQVDSQVTMMFWYRQQPGQSLTLIATANQGSEATYESGFVIDKFPISRPNLTFSTLTVSNMSPEDSSIYLCSVPTGQLGGYTFGSGTRLTVV.

The V and J genes are TRBV11-2 and TRBJ2-7; 12 bases map to TRBD2. The CDR3 covers 15 residues. The germline V gene has CDR1 SGHAT and CDR2 FQNNGV. The V and J ends lost 3 bases and 3 bases, in that order; junction bases with no gene match: 3. Here the CDR3 reads CASSLLAGGYYEQYF. Here the CDR3 DNA reads TGTGCCAGCAGCTTGCTAGCGGGAGGGTACTACGAGCAGTACTTC.